This T cell receptor (beta chain) comes out of a study of blood T cell repertoires in COVID-19. Clones were read by immunoSEQ multiplex PCR, and TCRdb kept only the in-frame ones, dropping some. The data hold approximately 310,000 clones, with 80% to 90% observed a single time. Per the germline V gene, CDR1 is GTSNPN and CDR2 is SVGIG (reference sequence). V lost 0 bases and J lost 3, with 15 bases in between. CDR3 size: 15 residues. The source is a man aged 25-45 years who had recovered from COVID-19. The sample taken for sequencing was PBMCs or T cells enriched from blood (not recorded which). The chain employs TRBV30 and TRBJ2-7, with a tentative D call TRBD2 (6 bases). CDR3 loop: CAWSVPSGSVYEQYF. CDR3 sequence (DNA): TGTGCCTGGAGTGTACCCAGCGGGTCCGTCTACGAGCAGTACTTC.